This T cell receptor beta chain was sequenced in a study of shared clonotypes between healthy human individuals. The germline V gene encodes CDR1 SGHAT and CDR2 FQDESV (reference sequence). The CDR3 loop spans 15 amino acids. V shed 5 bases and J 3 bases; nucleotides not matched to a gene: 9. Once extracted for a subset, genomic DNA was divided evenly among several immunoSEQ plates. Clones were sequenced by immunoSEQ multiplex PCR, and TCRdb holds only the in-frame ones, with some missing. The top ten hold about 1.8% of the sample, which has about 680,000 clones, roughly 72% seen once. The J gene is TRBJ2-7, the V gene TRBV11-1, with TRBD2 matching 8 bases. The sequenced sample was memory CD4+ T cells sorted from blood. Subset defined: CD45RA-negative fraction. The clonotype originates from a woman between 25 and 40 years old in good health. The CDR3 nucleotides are TGTGCCAGCAGCCCGCCCAAGCGGGAGTTCTACGAGCAGTACTTC. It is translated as CASSPPKREFYEQYF.